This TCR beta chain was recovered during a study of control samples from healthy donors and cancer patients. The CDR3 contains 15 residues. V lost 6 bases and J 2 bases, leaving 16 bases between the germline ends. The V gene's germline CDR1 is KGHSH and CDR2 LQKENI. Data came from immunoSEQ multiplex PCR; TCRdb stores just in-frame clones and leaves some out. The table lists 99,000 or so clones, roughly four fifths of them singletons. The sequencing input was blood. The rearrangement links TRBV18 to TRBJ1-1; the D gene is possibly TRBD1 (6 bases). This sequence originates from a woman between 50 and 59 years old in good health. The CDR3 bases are TGTGCCAGCTCCCTCAGGGGAGGCGAAAACACTGAAGCTTTCTTT. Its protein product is CASSLRGGENTEAFF.